These 9 T cell receptor beta chains share one sample of origin, sequenced in a study of Ad26.COV2.S vaccination and SARS-CoV-2 variants. The treatment here: approximately 18 received Ad26.COV2.S at low or high dose, single or two shots; 5 received placebo; per-sample allocation not given. Sampling happened 63 days after the first vaccine or placebo injection. Using immunoSEQ multiplex PCR, the repertoire was profiled, and TCRdb retains in-frame clones only, with some absent. Of some 290,000 clones listed, about 86% were seen once; the top ten hold 1.5% to 2.5%. The sample consisted of peripheral blood, taken in a trial of Ad26.COV2.S vaccine versus placebo. These receptors were collected from a person between 18 and 60 years old who received the Ad26.COV2.S COVID-19 vaccine or a placebo.

The chain combines TRBV12-5 with TRBJ2-7; 7 positions agree with TRBD2. The CDR3 has 22 residues. The V gene end was trimmed by 0 bases and the J gene end by 0 bases; junction bases not matched to a gene: 23. CDR1 LGHNT and CDR2 FRNRAP come from the germline V gene. The chain's CDR3 is CASGLVFLGGHRTRLFSYEQYF. The DNA for the CDR3 is TGTGCTAGTGGTTTGGTTTTCCTGGGAGGGCACCGGACCAGGCTTTTCTCCTACGAGCAGTACTTC.

This clone has a single count. This rearrangement joins TRBV27 to TRBJ1-2; D is unresolved. Deletions cut 0 bases from V and 1 base from J, with 6 bases between. The CDR3 extends over 14 amino acids. The germline V gene has CDR1 MNHEY and CDR2 SMNVEV (reference sequence). CDR3 sequence: CASSLSFLNYGYTF. Written as DNA, the CDR3 is TGTGCCAGCAGTTTATCGTTCCTTAACTATGGCTACACCTTC.

Only one count was recorded for this clone. This chain links TRBV4-3 with TRBJ1-1; unclear D gene. Between the trimmed V and J ends, which lost 0 bases and 0 bases, there was a span of 8 bases. The germline V gene has CDR1 LGHNA and CDR2 YSLEER. This CDR3 is built from 15 residues. The DNA for the CDR3 is TGCGCCAGCAGCCAAGAACCACTCATGAACACTGAAGCTTTCTTT. Its protein is CASSQEPLMNTEAFF.

This clone has just one count. This chain connects TRBV5-1 to TRBJ1-1; 11 bases are a match to TRBD1. The ends lost 2 bases at V and 3 bases at J; junction bases unmatched: 9. CDR3 size: 17 residues. CDR1 SGHRS and CDR2 YFSETQ come from the germline V gene. In nucleotides, the CDR3 is TGCGCCAGCAGCTTTGGCGGGACAGGGGGTATATACACTGAAGCTTTCTTT. Its protein is CASSFGGTGGIYTEAFF.

This sequence joins TRBV5-6 and TRBJ2-7; 8 bases are a match to TRBD2. The CDR3 extends over 14 amino acids. The germline CDR1 and CDR2 sequences are SGHDT and YYEEEE. With V trimmed by 4 bases and J by 4 bases, 7 bases remained unmatched. CDR3 protein: CASSLGGGGYEQYF. In nucleotides, the CDR3 is TGTGCCAGCAGCCTCGGGGGGGGCGGATACGAGCAGTACTTC.

The rearrangement uses TRBV30 and TRBJ2-7, with 8 bases identical to TRBD1. Germline values: CDR1 GTSNPN, CDR2 SVGIG (reference sequence). The CDR3 runs to 13 residues. Losses at the gene ends were 5 bases for V and 2 bases for J; bases not matched to a gene: 5. CDR3 DNA sequence: TGTGCCTGGGGGACAGGCACAACCTACGAGCAGTACTTC. Translated, it gives CAWGTGTTYEQYF.

Points on this clone: The same CDR3 also results from other DNA sequences found in this sample. V gene TRBV7-3 combines with J gene TRBJ2-3; possibly TRBD1 or TRBD2 for D (6 bases each). The V gene's germline CDR1 is SGHTA and CDR2 FQGTGA. The V gene lost 5 bases and the J gene lost 7 bases, with 13 bases spanning the gap. This CDR3 has 13 residues. The DNA for the CDR3 is TGTGCCAGCAGCCCTCTAGGGGGGTATACGCAGTATTTT. This translates into CASSPLGGYTQYF. Complete variable domain (other parts from reference TRBV7-3 and TRBJ2-3): GAGVSQTPSNKVTEKGKYVELRCDPISGHTALYWYRQSLGQGPEFLIYFQGTGAADDSGLPNDRFFAVRPEGSVSTLKIQRTERGDSAVYLCASSPLGGYTQYFGPGTRLTVL.

V and J are TRBV14 and TRBJ1-1; possible D gene TRBD1, 6 bases. V lost 4 bases and J 3 bases, leaving 21 bases between the germline ends. The CDR3 is made up of 17 amino acids. Germline assignment: CDR1 SGHDN and CDR2 FVKESK. CDR3 DNA sequence: TGTGCCAGCAGCCCCCCTCGTGGGGGCCCTGGGCACACTGAAGCTTTCTTT. It yields the protein CASSPPRGGPGHTEAFF.

This chain uses TRBV7-2 with TRBJ2-1; D possibly matches TRBD1 or TRBD2 (7 bases each). This CDR3 has 13 residues. Per germline, CDR1 SGHTA and CDR2 FQGNSA. V shed 3 bases and J shed 8 bases, with 11 bases lying between them. This CDR3 is CASSFSGGDEQFF. CDR3 coding DNA: TGTGCCAGCAGCTTCTCAGGGGGGGATGAGCAGTTCTTC.